This T cell receptor (beta chain) was sequenced in a study of T cells in Graves' hyperthyroidism and ophthalmopathy. The CDR3 consists of 15 residues. CDR1 and CDR2 from the germline V gene are MDHEN and SYDVKM. V was shortened by 7 bases and J by 2 bases, with 15 bases between the two germline ends. General observations from the study: Blood also held most thyroid clonotypes expanded beyond 0.001. A 13 V-J model separated ophthalmopathy from stable hyperthyroidism.

This clonotype was detected ten times or more. Its target is not known. Patients between 18 and 65 years old had hyperthyroidism, newly diagnosed and lasting under 2 months. Patients were excluded for uncontrolled infection, other autoimmune disease, pregnancy or lactation. What was amplified from RNA transcripts were TCR beta CDR3 regions. RT-PCR in the first round (using the HTBI primer set) targeted the TCR CDR3. TCRdb re-derived calls from the multiplex PCR reads in MiXCR, one entry per CDR3 protein. The data show around 560,000 distinct CDR3 sequences, around 17% seen once. This sequence was found in a young woman with Graves' hyperthyroidism. The rearrangement joins TRBV28 to TRBJ1-5; D is uncertain. Sequenced input: blood. Written as DNA, the CDR3 is TGTGCCAGCAACTTTCCGGGGTCTCGCAATCAGCCCCAGCATTTT. This sequence encodes CASNFPGSRNQPQHF.